This T cell receptor (beta chain) was observed in a study of T cells expressing NK-cell markers. Study as a whole: Obtained from sorted CD3+CD56+NKG2C+, CD3+CD56+NKG2C- and CD3+CD56-NKG2C+ T cells were the TCR beta repertoires. One of eight sequenced donors was HCMV-seronegative; the other seven were seropositive. General study points: Leadership of the CD3+CD56-NKG2C+ fraction also belonged to these clonotypes in several donors. The dominant NKG2C+ clonotypes represented about 1.0-8% of CD8+ T cells in six donors.

TCRdb reanalyzed the 5' RACE reads and collapses them to one entry per CDR3 protein, without DNA. The record lists about 260,000 distinct CDR3 sequences, of which the ten most abundant hold around 3.9%. The CDR3 sequence is 13 residues long. On this clonotype itself: As yet, its antigen is unknown.

Sequencing was carried out using blood T cells: a sorted CD56 or NKG2C T cell subset, CD4+ or CD8+ T cells, or bulk PBMC T cells (not recorded which). The genes are TRBV12-3 or TRBV12-4 and TRBJ1-1; there is no DNA to check the TCRdb D call of TRBD1. The TCR originated in a woman between 18 and 70 years old in good health. The CDR3 sequence: CASSVALGTEAFF.